Given below is one T cell receptor beta chain in context. What it binds is not known. The sample belongs to a study of cytomegalovirus exposure and HLA in healthy donors. Study-wide background: The approximately 120 million unique TCR beta sequences, from roughly 170 million T cells, were found by an earlier analysis. Broader study findings: Cytomegalovirus association was assigned to about 150 TCR beta chains.

Primers: 60 Vbeta forward and 13 Jbeta reverse. Libraries were prepared by immunoSEQ multiplex PCR; TCRdb keeps only in-frame clonotypes and omits some of them. The sample consists of under 250,000 clones, roughly 84% of them appearing once. V shed 7 bases and J 5 bases; nucleotides not matched to a gene: 16. This CDR3 spans 16 amino acids. In germline, CDR1 is SNHLY, CDR2 FYNNEI. V usage is TRBV2 and J usage is TRBJ2-7; 8 bases line up with TRBD2. The clonotype was recovered from a human donor in good health. Sequencing was performed on PBMCs. CDR3 nucleotides: TGTGCCAGCACCAGAAGCGGGAGTGCAGGTTTCCACGAGCAGTACTTC. Residues: CASTRSGSAGFHEQYF.